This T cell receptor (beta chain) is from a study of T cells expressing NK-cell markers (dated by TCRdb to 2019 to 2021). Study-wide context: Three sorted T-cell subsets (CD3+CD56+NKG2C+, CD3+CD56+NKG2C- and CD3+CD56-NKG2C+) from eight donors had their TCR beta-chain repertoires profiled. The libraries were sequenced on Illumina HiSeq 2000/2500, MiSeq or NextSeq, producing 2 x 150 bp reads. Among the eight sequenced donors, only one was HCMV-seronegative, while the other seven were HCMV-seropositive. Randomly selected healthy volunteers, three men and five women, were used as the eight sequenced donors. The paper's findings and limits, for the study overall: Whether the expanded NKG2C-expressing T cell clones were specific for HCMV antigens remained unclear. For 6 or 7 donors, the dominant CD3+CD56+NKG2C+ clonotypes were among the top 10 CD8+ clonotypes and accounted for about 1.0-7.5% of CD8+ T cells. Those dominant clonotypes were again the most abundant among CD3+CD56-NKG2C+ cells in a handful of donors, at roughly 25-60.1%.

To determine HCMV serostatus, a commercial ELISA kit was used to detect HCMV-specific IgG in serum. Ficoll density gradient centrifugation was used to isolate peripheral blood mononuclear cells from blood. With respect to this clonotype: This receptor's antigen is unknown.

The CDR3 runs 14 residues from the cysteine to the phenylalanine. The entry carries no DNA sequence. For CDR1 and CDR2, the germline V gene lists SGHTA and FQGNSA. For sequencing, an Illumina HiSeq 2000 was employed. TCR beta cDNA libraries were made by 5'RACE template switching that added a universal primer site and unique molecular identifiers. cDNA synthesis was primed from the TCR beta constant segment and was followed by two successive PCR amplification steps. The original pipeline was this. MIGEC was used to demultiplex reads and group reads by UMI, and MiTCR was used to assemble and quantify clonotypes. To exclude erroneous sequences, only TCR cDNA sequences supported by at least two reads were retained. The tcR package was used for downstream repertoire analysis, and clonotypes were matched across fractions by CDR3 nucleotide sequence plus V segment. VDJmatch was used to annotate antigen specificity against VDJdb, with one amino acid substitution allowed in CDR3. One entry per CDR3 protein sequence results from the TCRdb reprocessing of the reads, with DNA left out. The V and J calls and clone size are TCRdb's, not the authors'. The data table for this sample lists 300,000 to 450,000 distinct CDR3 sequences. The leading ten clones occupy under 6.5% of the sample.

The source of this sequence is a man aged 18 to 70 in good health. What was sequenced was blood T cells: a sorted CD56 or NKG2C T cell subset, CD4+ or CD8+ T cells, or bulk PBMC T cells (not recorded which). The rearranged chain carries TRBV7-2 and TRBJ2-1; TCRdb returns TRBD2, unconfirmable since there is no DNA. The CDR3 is CASSFSRLAHEQFF.